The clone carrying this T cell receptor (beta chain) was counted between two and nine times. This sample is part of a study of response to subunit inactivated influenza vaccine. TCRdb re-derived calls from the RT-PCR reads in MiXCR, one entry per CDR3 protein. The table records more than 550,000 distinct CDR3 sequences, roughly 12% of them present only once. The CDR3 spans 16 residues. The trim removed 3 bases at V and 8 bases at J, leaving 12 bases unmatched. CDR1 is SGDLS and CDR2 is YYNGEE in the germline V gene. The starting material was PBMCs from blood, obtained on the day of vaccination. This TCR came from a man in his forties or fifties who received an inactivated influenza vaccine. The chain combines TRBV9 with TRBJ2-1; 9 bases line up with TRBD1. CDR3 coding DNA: TGTGCCAGCAGCGCCGCCGGGACAGGGTTTTTGGATGAGCAGTTCTTC. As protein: CASSAAGTGFLDEQFF. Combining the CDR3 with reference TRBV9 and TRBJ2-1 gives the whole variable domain DSGVTQTPKHLITATGQRVTLRCSPRSGDLSVYWYQQSLDQGLQFLIQYYNGEERAKGNILERFSAQQFPDLHSELNLSSLELGDSALYFCASSAAGTGFLDEQFFGPGTRLTVL.